These 25 T cell receptor beta chains were all obtained from the same sample, sequenced in a study of CD8 T cells in ankylosing spondylitis (dated by TCRdb to the late 2010s). Libraries were prepared through 5' RACE. TCRdb records Illumina HiSeq 2500 as the sequencer. Starting from the raw public reads, TCRdb applied fastp trimming at Q25, assembled clones with MiXCR and retained in-frame beta chains. Each entry merges the rows of one CDR3 protein and shows their most common DNA and genes. The sample records about 340,000 distinct CDR3 sequences, about 20% of which are singletons. Of the sample, around 13% falls within the top ten clones. Specimen: blood, either unsorted or a sorted T cell fraction (not recorded which). Receptor source: a male donor with ankylosing spondylitis or in good health (not recorded which).

The gene calls are TRBV6-5 and TRBJ2-3; possibly TRBD2 for D (6 bases). The V gene lost 1 base and the J gene lost 6 bases, with 8 bases spanning the gap. This CDR3 is 13 amino acids long. From germline, CDR1 is MNHEY and CDR2 SVGAGI. The CDR3 bases are TGTGCCAGCAGTTACTTTGGGGGGGATACGCAGTATTTT. This encodes CASSYFGGDTQYF.

This clonotype has a count of ten or more. V and J are TRBV4-2 and TRBJ1-5; D not certain. The germline V gene has CDR1 LGHNA and CDR2 YNFKEQ. The V and J ends lost 1 base and 3 bases respectively, with 10 bases between them. There are 15 residues in the CDR3. CDR3: CASSQVGQINQPQHF. The DNA of the CDR3 is TGTGCCAGCAGCCAAGTCGGTCAGATCAATCAGCCCCAGCATTTT.

The chain uses TRBV6-1 and TRBJ2-2; the match to TRBD2 covers 15 bases. V lost 5 bases and J lost 6; bases outside the gene matches: 7. The CDR3 spans 17 residues. Germline V gives CDR1 MNHNS, CDR2 SASEGT. The CDR3 DNA reads as TGTGCCAGCAGTAGGACTAGCGGGGGGGCCTGGGCCGGGGAGCTGTTTTTT. Translated, it gives CASSRTSGGAWAGELFF.

The sample holds a few counts of this clonotype. The gene calls are TRBV11-2 and TRBJ2-3; the D is unclear. CDR1 and CDR2 from the germline V gene are SGHAT and FQNNGV. CDR3 length equals 18 residues. V lost 5 bases, J lost 1 base, and 22 bases lay in between. The CDR3 is CASSRLSIPTSGTDTQYF. As DNA, the CDR3 is TGTGCCAGCAGCCGTCTCTCAATCCCTACTTCTGGCACAGATACGCAGTATTTT.

This chain uses TRBV7-9 with TRBJ2-2, with unresolved D. CDR1 SEHNR and CDR2 FQNEAQ come from the germline V gene (reference sequence). The CDR3 runs 15 residues. Trimming left V 4 bases short and J 6 bases short, with 15 bases between. CDR3 in DNA: TGTGCCAGCAGCTCAGCGTTTGGCCCGTCCGGGGAGCTGTTTTTT. It yields the protein CASSSAFGPSGELFF.

The genes are TRBV11-2 and TRBJ2-1, with 12 bases matching TRBD2. CDR3 size: 16 residues. Germline trimming cut 1 base from V and 7 bases from J; bases unmatched to any gene: 5. CDR1 is SGHAT, CDR2 FQNNGV, per germline. The chain's CDR3 is CASSLVGLAGLNEQFF. The CDR3 DNA is TGTGCCAGCAGCTTAGTCGGACTAGCGGGGTTAAATGAGCAGTTCTTC.

This clonotype was counted only a few times. J is TRBJ1-1 and V is TRBV4-1; TRBD1 matches 7 bases. Germline loops: CDR1 MGHRA, CDR2 YSYEKL. The ends lost 5 bases at V and 4 bases at J; junction bases unmatched: 13. This CDR3 is 16 amino acids long. The CDR3, as DNA: TGCGCCAGCAGCGAGGGCCCCCCGACAGGGCGCACTGAAGCTTTCTTT. It specifies CASSEGPPTGRTEAFF.

The gene calls are TRBV11-2 and TRBJ2-7; TRBD1 or TRBD2 may be the D gene (6 bases each). CDR1 and CDR2 from the germline V gene are SGHAT and FQNNGV. The CDR3 sequence is 14 residues long. Trimming pared 2 bases from V and 4 bases from J, leaving 12 bases between. CDR3 sequence reads: CASSLSRGAYEQYF. CDR3 in DNA: TGTGCCAGCAGCTTATCTAGGGGGGCGTACGAGCAGTACTTC.

This clonotype was counted only a few times. V and J are TRBV9 and TRBJ2-3; a possible D gene is TRBD1 (5 bases). Germline V lookup: CDR1 SGDLS, CDR2 YYNGEE. Trimming shortened V by 0 bases and J by 2 bases, and 7 bases separated the two germline ends. This CDR3 has 14 residues. CDR3 coding DNA: TGTGCCAGCAGCGTAGTCGGACACACAGATACGCAGTATTTT. This encodes CASSVVGHTDTQYF.

The chain is built from TRBV7-9 and TRBJ1-4, with D perhaps matching TRBD1 (5 bases). The germline V gene encodes CDR1 SEHNR and CDR2 FQNEAQ (reference sequence). CDR3 size: 13 residues. Trimming removed 5 bases at V and 6 bases at J, with 10 bases between. The CDR3 spells CASSVQGDEKLFF. Here the CDR3 DNA reads TGTGCCAGCAGCGTTCAGGGAGATGAAAAACTGTTTTTT.

The CDR3 here is CSARGIAGGKETQYF. In nucleotides, the CDR3 is TGCAGTGCTAGGGGGATAGCGGGGGGTAAAGAGACCCAGTACTTC. The chain joins TRBV20-1 to TRBJ2-5; 10 positions match TRBD2. CDR3 length: 15 residues. The germline gives CDR1 DFQATT, CDR2 SNEGSKA (reference sequence). J gave up 3 bases and V 3 bases, and 7 bases lay outside the gene matches.

This clonotype has a handful of counts. The chain employs TRBV7-8 and TRBJ2-7, with D tentatively TRBD1 (6 bases). The CDR3 sequence is 15 residues long. CDR1 is SGHVS, CDR2 FQNEAQ, per germline. Trimming took off 5 bases at V and 4 bases at J, with 18 bases between the two ends. CDR3 sequence: CASSEPPGHKYEQYF. CDR3 bases: TGTGCCAGCAGCGAACCTCCGGGACACAAGTACGAGCAGTACTTC.

This CDR3 is CASSLPGGSLNEKLFF. DNA for the CDR3: TGCGCCAGCAGCCTCCCAGGGGGGAGCCTTAATGAAAAACTGTTTTTT. The chain has TRBV4-1 and TRBJ1-4; 7 bases align to TRBD1. Trimming at V came to 4 bases and at J to 4 bases, leaving 9 bases not matched to a gene. There are 16 residues in the CDR3. Per germline, CDR1 MGHRA and CDR2 YSYEKL.

A few counts support this clonotype. The rearrangement uses TRBV19 and TRBJ2-1, with 9 bases that match TRBD2. CDR3 length: 15 amino acids. In germline, CDR1 is LNHDA, CDR2 SQIVND (reference sequence). The V segment lost 5 bases and the J segment 4 bases; nucleotides outside the gene matches: 6. The CDR3 sequence is CASSPPAGGYNEQFF. The CDR3 DNA follows: TGTGCCAGTAGTCCGCCAGCGGGGGGTTACAATGAGCAGTTCTTC.

The genes are TRBV21-1 and TRBJ2-3; TRBD1 reflects the table's D call only, with no check against the DNA. TRBV21-1 is a known pseudogene. This CDR3 comprises 22 residues. As DNA, the CDR3 is TGTGCCAGCAGCATGAATAAAAGGGGGCAATCCCGCGGGGGGCTGCGCACAGATACGCAGTATTTT. Translation: CASSMNKRGQSRGGLRTDTQYF.

The chain joins TRBV4-2 to TRBJ2-1; D is unclear. V was trimmed by 0 bases and J by 9 bases, leaving 15 bases between them. The CDR3 runs to 15 residues. Germline assignment: CDR1 LGHNA and CDR2 YNFKEQ. In DNA form, the CDR3 reads TGTGCCAGCAGCCAAGAAAGTCTCCCCTGGGGTGAGCAGTTCTTC. Residues: CASSQESLPWGEQFF.

This clonotype was observed a handful of times. This chain uses TRBV11-2 with TRBJ2-3; D gene unclear. V was shortened by 1 base and J by 2 bases, with 7 bases between the two germline ends. The CDR3 extends over 14 amino acids. Germline V gene data show CDR1 as SGHAT and CDR2 as FQNNGV. The CDR3 region is CASSLVTITDTQYF. CDR3 bases: TGTGCCAGCAGCTTAGTTACTATCACAGATACGCAGTATTTT. The full variable domain, its missing parts supplied by reference TRBV11-2 and TRBJ2-3, is EAGVAQSPRYKIIEKRQSVAFWCNPISGHATLYWYQQILGQGPKLLIQFQNNGVVDDSQLPKDRFSAERLKGVDSTLKIQPAKLEDSAVYLCASSLVTITDTQYFGPGTRLTVL.

The chain is built from TRBV20-1 and TRBJ2-7; TRBD1 aligns across 9 bases. CDR1 is DFQATT and CDR2 is SNEGSKA in the germline V gene (reference sequence). This CDR3 has 15 amino acids. With V trimmed by 3 bases and J by 1 base, 7 bases remained unmatched. The CDR3 bases are TGCAGTGCTAGGATAAAGGGACAGGGTTCCTACGAGCAGTACTTC. Its translation is CSARIKGQGSYEQYF.

The rearrangement uses TRBV6-2 or TRBV6-3 and TRBJ2-7, with D possibly being TRBD1 (5 bases). This CDR3 has 11 amino acids. Germline CDR1 and CDR2: MNHEY and SVGEGT. Trimming removed 5 bases at V and 7 bases at J, with 9 bases between. The CDR3 here is CASSGPGEQYF. As DNA, the CDR3 is TGTGCCAGCAGTGGCCCAGGGGAGCAGTACTTC.

The chain employs TRBV5-1 and TRBJ2-2, with D tentatively TRBD2 (6 bases). The CDR3 is 13 residues long. V was clipped by 9 bases and J by 4 bases, with 13 bases between them. Germline V CDR1 and CDR2: SGHRS, YFSETQ. Here the CDR3 DNA reads TGCGCCACCGGGGAGGTCGGCACCGGGGAGCTGTTTTTT. Encoded protein: CATGEVGTGELFF. The full variable domain, with the rest looked up from reference TRBV5-1 and TRBJ2-2, is KAGVTQTPRYLIKTRGQQVTLSCSPISGHRSVSWYQQTPGQGLQFLFEYFSETQRNKGNFPGRFSGRQFSNSRSEMNVSTLELGDSALYLCATGEVGTGELFFGEGSRLTVL.

This clonotype has at least ten counts. The chain combines TRBV12-3 or TRBV12-4 with TRBJ2-7, with D perhaps assigned TRBD1 or TRBD2 (5 bases each). V dropped 3 bases and J dropped 6 bases, with 12 bases sitting between them. This CDR3 has 13 residues. The CDR3 DNA sequence: TGTGCCAGCAGTTTTGGGGGTCTGGGCGAGCAGTACTTC. This sequence encodes CASSFGGLGEQYF.

This clonotype has more than one count but fewer than ten. Germline and junction disagree at one end, which may indicate a read error. The V call is TRBV12-5, the J call TRBJ2-1, with D perhaps TRBD2 (5 bases). Germline-derived CDR1 and CDR2 are LGHNT and FRNRAP. This CDR3 comprises 17 residues. CDR3 region: CVSGLGRVGSPNNEQFF. The CDR3 DNA is TGTGTTAGTGGTTTGGGCCGAGTGGGGAGCCCGAACAATGAGCAGTTCTTC.

The chain joins TRBV12-3 or TRBV12-4 to TRBJ2-6; possibly TRBD1 for D (5 bases). V gave up 4 bases and J gave up 4 bases, with 5 bases separating them. The CDR3 totals 13 residues. The CDR3 region has the DNA TGTGCCAGCAGTTCAGGGGGGGCCAACGTCCTGACTTTC. Encoded protein: CASSSGGANVLTF.

The V gene is TRBV7-2, the J gene TRBJ1-2; weak D call: TRBD1 (5 bases). Trimming took 6 bases from V and 2 from J, leaving 13 bases between them. CDR1 is SGHTA and CDR2 is FQGNSA in the germline V gene. This CDR3 contains 14 residues. The CDR3 DNA is TGTGCCAGCAGGTCGTGGGGGATCAACTATGGCTACACCTTC. Amino acids: CASRSWGINYGYTF.

This clonotype turned up a few times. The chain joins TRBV29-1 to TRBJ2-1; no clear D. Germline CDR1 SQVTM, CDR2 ANQGSEA. V was cut by 8 bases and J by 5 bases, with 13 bases left in between. The CDR3 extends over 12 amino acids. CDR3 protein: CSSISGNNEQFF. For the CDR3, the DNA is TGCAGCTCCATCTCGGGCAACAATGAGCAGTTCTTC.